A single TCR beta chain is shown here with its context. The data stem from a study of technical replicates of blood from several donors. V was clipped by 3 bases and J by 5 bases, with 8 bases between them. The CDR3 extends over 12 amino acids. The germline V gene has CDR1 SGHAT and CDR2 FQNNGV. The method was immunoSEQ multiplex PCR; TCRdb's version includes in-frame clones alone and lacks a portion of them. Among some 93,000 clones, roughly 96% were seen once, and the ten largest hold about 0.25%. The specimen sequenced was T cells isolated from PBMCs. The clonotype comes from a human donor in good health. The rearrangement uses TRBV11-2 and TRBJ2-7, with D uncertain. The CDR3 sequence: CASSFVGDEQYF. The CDR3 nucleotides are TGTGCCAGCAGCTTTGTAGGAGACGAGCAGTACTTC.